This T cell receptor (beta chain) was profiled in a study of T-cell memory formation after mild COVID-19. Looking at the study overall: Clusters of TCRs were largely donor specific. Study results and caveats: Some clones that responded were present in memory (sampled pre-infection), which suggests cross-reactive memory joined.

MiXCR, run by TCRdb on the 5' RACE reads, gives a single entry per CDR3 protein. The sample yields some 350,000 distinct CDR3 sequences, 10% to 15% seen once. About this clonotype itself: Antigen: not known.

Per germline, CDR1 LGHNA and CDR2 YNFKEQ. The CDR3 runs to 15 residues. Trimming cost V 4 bases and J 3 bases, with 14 bases left between them. The chain is built from TRBV4-2 and TRBJ2-3; no clear D gene. The sequencing sample was made of PBMCs or a T cell subset sorted from them (not recorded which). The TCR originated in a man between 18 and 35 years old who had mild COVID-19 (a few samples of this study predate the infection). Cell type and time point are not known. The CDR3 reads CASSRLSSGTDTQYF. The CDR3 nucleotides are TGTGCCAGCAGCCGCTTAAGCTCCGGGACAGATACGCAGTATTTT.